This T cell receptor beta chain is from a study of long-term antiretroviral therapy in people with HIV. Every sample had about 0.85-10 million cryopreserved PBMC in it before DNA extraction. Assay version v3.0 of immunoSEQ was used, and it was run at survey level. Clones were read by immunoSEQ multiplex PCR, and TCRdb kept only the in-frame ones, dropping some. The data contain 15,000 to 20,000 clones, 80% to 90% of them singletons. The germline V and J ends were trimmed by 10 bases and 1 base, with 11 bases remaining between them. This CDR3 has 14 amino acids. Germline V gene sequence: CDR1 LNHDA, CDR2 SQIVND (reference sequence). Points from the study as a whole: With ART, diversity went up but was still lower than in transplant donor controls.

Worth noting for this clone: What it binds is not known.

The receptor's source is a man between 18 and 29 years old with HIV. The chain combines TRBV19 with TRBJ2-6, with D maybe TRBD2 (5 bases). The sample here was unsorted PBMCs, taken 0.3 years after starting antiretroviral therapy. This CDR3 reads CATTRESGANVLTF. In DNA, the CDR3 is TGTGCCACCACAAGGGAGTCTGGGGCCAACGTCCTGACTTTC.